This T cell receptor (beta chain) was profiled in a study of T cells in Graves' hyperthyroidism and ophthalmopathy. Study-wide points: Researchers report that a 13 V-J model separated ophthalmopathy from stable hyperthyroidism. Most clonotypes expanded in thyroid above 0.001 were likewise present in blood.

Hyperthyroidism patients were newly diagnosed, had disease duration under 2 months, and were aged 18 to 65 years. This clonotype was picked up many times. Antigen unknown. Amplification yielded TCR beta CDR3 regions, with RNA transcripts as the source. The HTBI primer set served for first-round RT-PCR of the TCR CDR3. TCRdb ran MiXCR on the multiplex PCR reads and lists one entry per CDR3 protein. The repertoire holds about 540,000 distinct CDR3 sequences, around 42% seen once, with 8.2% in the top ten. Germline V gene lookup returns CDR1 ENHRY and CDR2 SYGVKD. The CDR3 is made up of 13 amino acids. V lost 6 bases and J lost 1; bases outside the gene matches: 1.

The sequencing sample was made of peripheral blood or thyroid tissue (not recorded which). The V and J genes are TRBV10-3 and TRBJ1-1; TRBD1 matches at 8 bases. This TCR came from a woman under 30 with Graves' hyperthyroidism. CDR3 region: CAISGQGNTEAFF. Here the CDR3 DNA reads TGTGCCATCAGCGGACAGGGGAACACTGAAGCTTTCTTT.